This T cell receptor beta chain was captured in a study of post-analysis software for immune sequencing data. Findings of the study overall: Analysis by F measure revealed that same-batch samples clustered strongly together. TRBV5-6, TRBV5-1 and TRBV20-1 belonged to a set of a handful of TRBV segments that were more frequent in patients than controls. Normalized Chao1 diversity in multiple sclerosis patients fell significantly below that of controls.

Germline V lookup: CDR1 PRHDT, CDR2 FYEKMQ (reference sequence). This CDR3 region has 16 residues. Unmatched junction bases numbered 2, after V lost 1 base and J lost 0 bases. Unique molecular identifiers were built into the TCR beta cDNA libraries. cDNA molecules numbering approximately 500,000 came from roughly 1 to 10 million T cells. One entry per CDR3 protein results from TCRdb running MiXCR on the PCR reads. The data contain 650,000 to 850,000 distinct CDR3 sequences, 53% of them singletons. Concerning this clonotype itself: The antigen remains unidentified.

The clonotype comes from a girl aged 5-17 years with multiple sclerosis. V usage is TRBV13 and J usage is TRBJ2-1; TRBD2 matches 8 bases. The sequenced sample consisted of blood. This CDR3 reads CASSLAGGASYNEQFF. DNA for the CDR3: TGTGCCAGCAGCTTAGCGGGAGGGGCCTCCTACAATGAGCAGTTCTTC.